Each of the 25 T cell receptor beta chains below was sequenced from the same sample in a study of control samples from healthy donors and cancer patients. Sequencing was performed with immunoSEQ multiplex PCR; in TCRdb, only in-frame clones are kept and a portion is missing. This sample yields approximately 92,000 clones, of which 90% to 95% are seen a single time; nearly 1.5% belongs to the top ten. Sample: blood. These receptor sequences come from a woman in her 30s in good health.

This rearrangement joins TRBV6-5 to TRBJ2-3; D not certain. This CDR3 contains 12 residues. The germline V and J ends were trimmed by 6 bases and 5 bases, with 9 bases remaining between them. Germline CDR1 reads MNHEY; CDR2 reads SVGAGI. CDR3 in amino acids: CASRGWEDTQYF. The CDR3, as DNA: TGTGCCAGCAGGGGGTGGGAAGATACGCAGTATTTT.

The CDR3 nucleotides are TGTGCCAGCAGCCCCACAGGGGCAATTTACGAGCAGTACTTC. This codes for CASSPTGAIYEQYF. The chain employs TRBV11-3 and TRBJ2-7, with TRBD1 matching over 7 bases. This CDR3 contains 14 residues. Germline trimming cut 5 bases from V and 4 bases from J; bases unmatched to any gene: 8. Germline V lookup: CDR1 SGHNT, CDR2 YENEEA. The whole variable domain, remainder taken from reference TRBV11-3 and TRBJ2-7, is EAGVVQSPRYKIIEKKQPVAFWCNPISGHNTLYWYLQNLGQGPELLIRYENEEAVDDSQLPKDRFSAERLKGVDSTLKIQPAELGDSAVYLCASSPTGAIYEQYFGPGTRLTVT.

The chain is built from TRBV3-1 (or the pseudogene TRBV3-2) and TRBJ2-2; D is perhaps TRBD1 (6 bases). Germline assignment: CDR1 LGHDT and CDR2 YNNKEL (reference sequence). Trimming removed 4 bases at V and 9 bases at J, with 18 bases between. This CDR3 is built from 15 residues. CDR3 loop: CASSLGSGDGRELFF. The CDR3 DNA follows: TGTGCCAGCAGCCTAGGGTCAGGGGATGGCCGGGAGCTGTTTTTT.

This clone was recorded only once. J is TRBJ1-3 and V is TRBV2; no clear D. The length of the CDR3 is 12 residues. V gave up 5 bases and J gave up 3 bases, with 5 bases separating them. Germline CDR1 is SNHLY and CDR2 is FYNNEI. The CDR3 DNA follows: TGTGCCAGCAGTACGAATGGAAACACCATATATTTT. This encodes CASSTNGNTIYF.

V usage is TRBV6-1 and J usage is TRBJ1-3; D might be TRBD1 (5 bases). Germline values: CDR1 MNHNS, CDR2 SASEGT. Trimming took 1 base from V and 0 from J, leaving 7 bases between them. The CDR3 is 15 residues long. This chain's CDR3 is CASSEGQSSGNTIYF. The CDR3 coding sequence is TGTGCCAGCAGTGAAGGACAGAGCTCTGGAAACACCATATATTTT.

This clone was seen just once. The chain has TRBV28 and TRBJ2-5, with 12 bases aligning to TRBD2. Germline V CDR1 and CDR2: MDHEN, SYDVKM. Trimming took 6 bases from V and 5 from J; bases not matched to a gene: 10. The CDR3 has 16 residues. DNA for the CDR3: TGTGCCAGCAGGTTGACTAGCGGGAGTCGGGGGGAGACCCAGTACTTC. This gives the protein CASRLTSGSRGETQYF.

V usage is TRBV5-1 and J usage is TRBJ2-3, with no clear D. CDR1 is SGHRS, CDR2 YFSETQ, per germline. This CDR3 is built from 12 residues. The V gene lost 0 bases and the J gene lost 3 bases, with 2 bases spanning the gap. CDR3: CASSLETDTQYF. The CDR3 DNA sequence: TGCGCCAGCAGCTTGGAGACAGATACGCAGTATTTT.

This chain links TRBV6-2 or TRBV6-3 with TRBJ2-7; 12 nucleotides agree with TRBD1. Losses at the gene ends were 5 bases for V and 6 bases for J; bases not matched to a gene: 8. Per the germline V gene, CDR1 is MNHEY and CDR2 is SVGEGT. The CDR3 extends over 15 amino acids. The CDR3, as DNA: TGTGCCAGCAGTCACACCGGGACAGGGGGCTCCGAGCAGTACTTC. Amino acids: CASSHTGTGGSEQYF.

This rearrangement joins TRBV5-1 to TRBJ1-6; D perhaps matches TRBD1 (5 bases). The CDR3 has 15 amino acids. CDR1 SGHRS and CDR2 YFSETQ come from the germline V gene. The V and J ends lost 0 bases and 7 bases respectively, with 11 bases between them. CDR3 sequence reads: CASSLGTGSNSPLHF. The CDR3 nucleotides read TGCGCCAGCAGCTTGGGTACAGGCTCGAATTCACCCCTCCACTTT. Together with reference TRBV5-1 and TRBJ1-6, the CDR3 gives the full variable domain: KAGVTQTPRYLIKTRGQQVTLSCSPISGHRSVSWYQQTPGQGLQFLFEYFSETQRNKGNFPGRFSGRQFSNSRSEMNVSTLELGDSALYLCASSLGTGSNSPLHFGNGTRLTVT.

The chain carries TRBV6-2 or TRBV6-3 and TRBJ1-4, with no clear D. Trimming took 0 bases from V and 8 from J, leaving 19 bases between them. This CDR3 has 17 amino acids. Germline loops: CDR1 MNHEY, CDR2 SVGEGT. CDR3 nucleotide sequence: TGTGCCAGCAGTTACTCGAAATCCGGCGACCCGAGGGAAAAACTGTTTTTT. The encoded protein is CASSYSKSGDPREKLFF.

The J gene is TRBJ2-3, the V gene TRBV19; a possible D gene is TRBD1 (5 bases). The CDR3 runs to 15 residues. The V gene lost 0 bases and the J gene lost 2 bases, with 9 bases spanning the gap. Germline lookup yields CDR1 LNHDA and CDR2 SQIVND (reference sequence). As DNA, the CDR3 is TGTGCCAGTAGTATAGAGGGGCATTACACAGATACGCAGTATTTT. Residues: CASSIEGHYTDTQYF. Full variable domain (outside the CDR3, taken from reference TRBV19 and TRBJ2-3): DGGITQSPKYLFRKEGQNVTLSCEQNLNHDAMYWYRQDPGQGLRLIYYSQIVNDFQKGDIAEGYSVSREKKESFPLTVTSAQKNPTAFYLCASSIEGHYTDTQYFGPGTRLTVL.

This clone has only one observation. This chain links TRBV7-9 with TRBJ1-1, with 10 bases lining up with TRBD1. Germline V gives CDR1 SEHNR, CDR2 FQNEAQ (reference sequence). The trim removed 0 bases at V and 8 bases at J, leaving 9 bases unmatched. CDR3 size: 16 residues. CDR3 bases: TGTGCCAGCAGCTTAGCTGGGACAGGGGCCACGTCCGAAGCTTTCTTT. The encoded protein is CASSLAGTGATSEAFF.

CDR3 sequence reads: CASSQTGDGYTF. DNA of the CDR3: TGTGCCAGCAGCCAGACAGGGGATGGCTACACCTTC. This chain links TRBV11-2 with TRBJ1-2; TRBD1 agrees at 8 bases. Germline CDR1 SGHAT, CDR2 FQNNGV. With V trimmed by 5 bases and J by 6 bases, 2 bases remained unmatched. The CDR3 has 12 amino acids.

J is TRBJ1-2 and V is TRBV3-1 (or the pseudogene TRBV3-2); tentatively, D is TRBD1 (6 bases). This CDR3 contains 15 residues. V was pared by 0 bases and J by 4 bases, with 12 bases between. CDR1 is LGHDT and CDR2 is YNNKEL in the germline V gene (reference sequence). CDR3 sequence (DNA): TGTGCCAGCAGCCAAGATGAGGGGGTTCGCTATGGCTACACCTTC. Protein product: CASSQDEGVRYGYTF.

The J gene is TRBJ1-5, the V gene TRBV28; TRBD1 might be the D (5 bases). The CDR3 has 14 residues. The germline V gene has CDR1 MDHEN and CDR2 SYDVKM. Trimming cost V 3 bases and J 5 bases, with 11 bases left between them. CDR3 DNA: TGTGCCAGCAGTTTGGGGCAGCCCGATCAGCCCCAGCATTTT. Encoded protein: CASSLGQPDQPQHF.

This clone has only a few counts. The gene calls are TRBV28 and TRBJ1-6; TRBD1 matches at 7 bases. Trimming at V came to 10 bases and at J to 10 bases, leaving 16 bases not matched to a gene. CDR1 is MDHEN, CDR2 SYDVKM, per germline. The CDR3 runs 15 residues. CDR3 sequence: CATSNPGQSGSPLHF. In nucleotides, the CDR3 is TGTGCCACATCGAACCCGGGACAGTCTGGATCACCCCTCCACTTT.

The chain joins TRBV6-5 to TRBJ1-2; TRBD1 agrees at 9 bases. Germline CDR1 and CDR2: MNHEY and SVGAGI. The trim removed 5 bases at V and 4 bases at J, leaving 2 bases unmatched. The CDR3 contains 13 residues. The CDR3 sequence is CASSRDRAYGYTF. The DNA of the CDR3 is TGTGCCAGCAGTAGGGACAGGGCCTATGGCTACACCTTC.

CDR3 coding DNA: TGCGCCAGCAGCCAAGGGACACAAAGCAAAAACATTCAGTACTTC. It yields the protein CASSQGTQSKNIQYF. The V gene is TRBV4-1, the J gene TRBJ2-4; D is perhaps TRBD1 (5 bases). The germline V gene has CDR1 MGHRA and CDR2 YSYEKL. V shed 1 base and J shed 3 bases, with 10 bases lying between them. The CDR3 runs to 15 residues.

The sample holds one count of this clone. The V gene is TRBV5-1, the J gene TRBJ1-4; no clear D gene. Germline V CDR1 and CDR2: SGHRS, YFSETQ. The CDR3 has 15 amino acids. V was cut by 0 bases and J by 8 bases, with 14 bases left in between. CDR3 in amino acids: CASSLVLGRDEKLFF. Here the CDR3 DNA reads TGCGCCAGCAGCTTGGTTCTCGGACGCGACGAAAAACTGTTTTTT.

This clone has only one observation. For the CDR3, the DNA is TGTGCCAGCAGTCGCCGAGTGATGTCTAATGAAAAACTGTTTTTT. This encodes CASSRRVMSNEKLFF. J is TRBJ1-4 and V is TRBV6-2 or TRBV6-3; D gene ambiguous. Germline CDR1 and CDR2: MNHEY and SVGEGT. The CDR3 sequence is 15 residues long. V was clipped by 5 bases and J by 3 bases, with 13 bases between them.

This chain uses TRBV10-3 with TRBJ1-2; TRBD1 matches 9 bases. Germline CDR1 and CDR2: ENHRY and SYGVKD. Germline trimming cut 7 bases from V and 4 bases from J; bases unmatched to any gene: 7. CDR3 size: 14 residues. The CDR3 nucleotides read TGTGCCATCAACCCGGGACAGGGAGGCTATGGCTACACCTTC. Translated: CAINPGQGGYGYTF.

The chain uses TRBV9 and TRBJ1-3; 11 nucleotides align to TRBD1. J lost 3 bases, V lost 3 bases, and 2 bases had no gene match. From germline, CDR1 is SGDLS and CDR2 YYNGEE. This CDR3 spans 15 amino acids. The CDR3 is CASSEGQGVGNTIYF. For the CDR3, the DNA is TGTGCCAGCAGCGAGGGACAGGGGGTTGGAAACACCATATATTTT.

The V and J genes are TRBV4-2 and TRBJ2-3; TRBD1 agrees at 7 bases. V gave up 1 base and J gave up 1 base; unmatched junction bases: 2. Germline values: CDR1 LGHNA, CDR2 YNFKEQ. The CDR3 consists of 15 residues. CDR3 DNA: TGTGCCAGCAGCCAAGCCGGGACAGGCACAGATACGCAGTATTTT. It encodes CASSQAGTGTDTQYF.

The V and J genes are TRBV28 and TRBJ1-2, with D maybe TRBD1 (6 bases). V was shortened by 8 bases and J by 4 bases, with 14 bases between the two germline ends. Germline V lookup: CDR1 MDHEN, CDR2 SYDVKM. There are 13 residues in the CDR3. For the CDR3, the DNA is TGTGCCAGCGAGAGGGGGGGTTCCTATGGCTACACCTTC. It specifies CASERGGSYGYTF.

The rearrangement links TRBV6-5 to TRBJ2-1, with TRBD2 matching 8 bases. CDR1 and CDR2 from the germline V gene are MNHEY and SVGAGI. Trimming cost V 7 bases and J 10 bases; bases outside gene matches: 9. This CDR3 comprises 13 residues. CDR3 residues: CASTPEAGAEQFF. DNA for the CDR3: TGTGCCAGCACCCCGGAAGCGGGAGCCGAGCAGTTCTTC.